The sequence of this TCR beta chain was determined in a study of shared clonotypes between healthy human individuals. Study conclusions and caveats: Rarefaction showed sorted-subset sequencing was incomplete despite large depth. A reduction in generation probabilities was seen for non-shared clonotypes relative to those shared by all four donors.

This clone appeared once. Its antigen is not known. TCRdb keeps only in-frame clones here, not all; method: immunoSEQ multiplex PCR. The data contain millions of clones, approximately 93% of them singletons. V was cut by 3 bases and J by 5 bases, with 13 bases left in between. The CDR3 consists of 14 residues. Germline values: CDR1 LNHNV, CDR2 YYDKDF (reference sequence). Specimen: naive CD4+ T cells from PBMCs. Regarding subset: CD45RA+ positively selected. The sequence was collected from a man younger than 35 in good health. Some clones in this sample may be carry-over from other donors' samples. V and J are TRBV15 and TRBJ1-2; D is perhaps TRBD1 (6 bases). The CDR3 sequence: CATSRTDSGYGYTF. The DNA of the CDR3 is TGTGCCACCAGCAGGACGGACAGCGGTTATGGCTACACCTTC.